These 11 T cell receptor beta chains came from one sample sequenced in a study of T cell responses to AZD1222 COVID-19 vaccine. Profiled with immunoSEQ multiplex PCR; TCRdb holds only in-frame clones, not every one. The repertoire holds roughly 100,000 clones, with roughly 87% as singletons. Material: peripheral blood, obtained on day 0 of AZD1222 vaccination. These receptors were collected from an adult in good health.

The chain carries TRBV29-1 and TRBJ2-1, with 13 bases matching TRBD2. The CDR3 length is 19 residues. Germline V gene sequence: CDR1 SQVTM, CDR2 ANQGSEA. V was pared by 5 bases and J by 5 bases, with 18 bases of the junction left unmatched. CDR3 DNA sequence: TGCAGCGTTCGAAACCCCCGGACTAGCGGGAGTCTACAACACAATGAGCAGTTCTTC. Protein sequence: CSVRNPRTSGSLQHNEQFF.

This sequence joins TRBV5-1 and TRBJ1-2; TRBD1 matches at 7 bases. V gave up 4 bases and J gave up 8 bases; unmatched junction bases: 11. The germline CDR1 and CDR2 sequences are SGHRS and YFSETQ. This CDR3 comprises 14 residues. This CDR3 is CASSPGQDGEGYTF. CDR3 nucleotide sequence: TGCGCCAGCAGCCCCGGACAGGATGGTGAGGGCTACACCTTC.

The gene calls are TRBV12-5 and TRBJ2-3; 7 nucleotides agree with TRBD2. Germline V lookup: CDR1 LGHNT, CDR2 FRNRAP. V lost 2 bases and J lost 4; bases outside the gene matches: 9. This CDR3 spans 16 amino acids. The CDR3: CASGLPSGVSPDTQYF. The CDR3 region has the DNA TGTGCTAGTGGTTTGCCCAGCGGGGTGAGCCCAGATACGCAGTATTTT.

V is TRBV7-9 and J is TRBJ2-2; 9 bases line up with TRBD2. The CDR3 runs 15 residues. The J segment lost 2 bases and the V segment lost 4 bases, leaving 2 bases of the junction unmatched. Germline lookup yields CDR1 SEHNR and CDR2 FQNEAQ (reference sequence). The CDR3 nucleotides read TGTGCCAGCAGCTGGCTAGCGGGAAACACCGGGGAGCTGTTTTTT. Its protein product is CASSWLAGNTGELFF.

The V gene is TRBV18, the J gene TRBJ2-5; 11 bases line up with TRBD1. The CDR3 is made up of 15 amino acids. Trimming took 0 bases from V and 4 from J; bases not matched to a gene: 1. Germline CDR1 KGHSH, CDR2 LQKENI. DNA of the CDR3: TGTGCCAGCTCACCACCGGACAGGGGGCGAGAGACCCAGTACTTC. This sequence encodes CASSPPDRGRETQYF.

This chain links TRBV2 with TRBJ1-2; possible D gene TRBD1, 5 bases. Per the germline V gene, CDR1 is SNHLY and CDR2 is FYNNEI. The V end lost 3 bases, the J end lost 8 bases, and 19 bases lay between the germline ends. CDR3 length equals 15 residues. CDR3 region: CASSESAGRRRGYTF. In DNA, the CDR3 is TGTGCCAGCAGTGAGTCGGCAGGGCGCCGGAGGGGCTACACCTTC.

V and J are TRBV7-8 and TRBJ1-1; D may be TRBD1 (6 bases). With 5 bases removed from V and 10 bases from J, the gap between germline ends came to 26 bases. Germline V gene data show CDR1 as SGHVS and CDR2 as FQNEAQ. CDR3 length: 16 residues. The chain's CDR3 is CASSQKGFQGTRIAFF. For the CDR3, the DNA is TGTGCCAGCAGCCAAAAAGGATTTCAGGGGACCCGGATAGCTTTCTTT.

CDR3 nucleotides: TGTGCCAGCAGCTTCATCCAGCTAGCGGTTGGGCCTAACAATGAGCAGTTCTTC. This sequence encodes CASSFIQLAVGPNNEQFF. V usage is TRBV7-3 and J usage is TRBJ2-1; TRBD2 matches at 7 bases. The CDR3 spans 18 residues. CDR1 is SGHTA and CDR2 is FQGTGA in the germline V gene. V shed 3 bases, J shed 5 bases, and the junction held 16 bases outside the gene matches.

This clone was seen only once. The chain is built from TRBV7-9 and TRBJ2-7; D possibly uses TRBD1 or TRBD2 (5 bases each). The CDR3 loop spans 13 amino acids. Germline assignment: CDR1 SEHNR and CDR2 FQNEAQ (reference sequence). V gave up 5 bases and J gave up 2 bases, with 10 bases separating them. CDR3 sequence reads: CASSPGRAYEQYF. The CDR3, as DNA: TGTGCCAGCAGCCCGGGACGGGCCTACGAGCAGTACTTC.

V is TRBV2 and J is TRBJ1-1, with D uncertain. The CDR3 extends over 14 amino acids. Germline-derived CDR1 and CDR2 are SNHLY and FYNNEI. The V and J ends lost 10 bases and 0 bases respectively, with 15 bases between them. The CDR3 sequence is CATLLARMNTEAFF. CDR3 bases: TGTGCCACCCTTCTGGCGCGCATGAACACTGAAGCTTTCTTT.

The rearrangement uses TRBV7-6 and TRBJ2-1; weak D call: TRBD1 (5 bases). This CDR3 comprises 15 residues. Germline V CDR1 and CDR2: SGHVS, FNYEAQ. With 3 bases removed from V and 4 bases from J, the gap between germline ends came to 13 bases. The DNA of the CDR3 is TGTGCCAGCAGCTTCCCTAGGGGCCCTTACAATGAGCAGTTCTTC. Translation: CASSFPRGPYNEQFF. The whole variable domain, filled in from reference TRBV7-6 and TRBJ2-1, reads GAGVSQSPRYKVTKRGQDVALRCDPISGHVSLYWYRQALGQGPEFLTYFNYEAQQDKSGLPNDRFSAERPEGSISTLTIQRTEQRDSAMYRCASSFPRGPYNEQFFGPGTRLTVL.